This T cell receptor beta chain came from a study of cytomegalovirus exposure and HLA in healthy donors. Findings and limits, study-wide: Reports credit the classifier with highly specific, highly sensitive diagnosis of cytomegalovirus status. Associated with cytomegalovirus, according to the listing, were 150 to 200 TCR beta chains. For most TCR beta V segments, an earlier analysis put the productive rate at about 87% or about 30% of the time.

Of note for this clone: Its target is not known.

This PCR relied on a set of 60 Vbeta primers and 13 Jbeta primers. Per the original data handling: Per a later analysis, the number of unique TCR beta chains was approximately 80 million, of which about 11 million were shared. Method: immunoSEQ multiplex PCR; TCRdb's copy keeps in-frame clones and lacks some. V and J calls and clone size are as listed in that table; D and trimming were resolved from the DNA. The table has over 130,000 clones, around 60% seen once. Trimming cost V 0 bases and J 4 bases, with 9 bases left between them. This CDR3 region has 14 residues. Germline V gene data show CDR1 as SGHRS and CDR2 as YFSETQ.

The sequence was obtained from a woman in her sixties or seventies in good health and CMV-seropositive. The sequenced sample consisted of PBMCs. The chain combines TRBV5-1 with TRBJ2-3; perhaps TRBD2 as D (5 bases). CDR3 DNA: TGCGCCAGCAGCTTGGGCCTAGCTGCAGATACGCAGTATTTT. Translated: CASSLGLAADTQYF.